A selection of T cell receptor beta chains follows, all from one sample in a study of T cell changes during pregnancy in multiple sclerosis. This table comes from immunoSEQ multiplex PCR, and its TCRdb copy is limited to in-frame clones, with some not included. The sample lists about 87,000 clones; about 93% were seen once. Here the sequenced sample was peripheral blood, taken in the third trimester of pregnancy. The receptor source for this set is a female donor in good health, enrolled as a control in a pregnancy study. CDR3s include the opening cysteine and the closing phenylalanine or tryptophan. The D gene is left open where the match is weak. Clone size appears in some rows only: once, few, many, or a class for an expanded clone.

NA	TRBV11-3	TRBJ2-1	NA	CASSLDGRVSNEQFF	TGTGCCAGCAGCTTAGATGGTCGGGTGAGCAATGAGCAGTTCTTC
NA	TRBV28	TRBJ1-2	TRBD1	CASSFPGGFGYGYTF	TGTGCCAGCAGTTTTCCAGGGGGATTCGGCTATGGCTACACCTTC
NA	TRBV27	TRBJ2-1	TRBD1	CASSLSPGTGYNEQFF	TGTGCCAGCAGTTTATCCCCCGGGACAGGGTACAATGAGCAGTTCTTC
NA	TRBV18	TRBJ1-5	NA	CASSPRATPYSNQPQHF	TGTGCCAGCTCACCACGTGCGACACCTTATAGCAATCAGCCCCAGCATTTT
NA	TRBV12-5	TRBJ2-7	NA	CASGLSRMEQYF	TGTGCTAGTGGTTTGTCCAGGATGGAGCAGTACTTC
NA	TRBV29-1	TRBJ2-1	TRBD1	CSVAGGRGRGDEQFF	TGCAGCGTTGCAGGGGGCAGGGGGCGCGGGGATGAGCAGTTCTTC
NA	TRBV11-2	TRBJ2-5	TRBD2	CASSLGRGRAGGETQYF	TGTGCCAGCAGCTTAGGGCGCGGGAGGGCCGGGGGGGAGACCCAGTACTTC
NA	TRBV5-1	TRBJ2-7	TRBD2	CASSPSGSVYEQYF	TGCGCCAGCAGCCCTAGCGGGAGCGTCTACGAGCAGTACTTC
NA	TRBV11-2	TRBJ2-5	TRBD2	CASSLDGRRQETQYF	TGTGCCAGCAGCTTAGACGGGAGGAGGCAAGAGACCCAGTACTTC
NA	TRBV29-1	TRBJ2-1	TRBD1	CSVSTRRDRSHNEQFF	TGCAGCGTTTCAACGCGCCGGGACAGGTCACACAATGAGCAGTTCTTC
NA	TRBV4-1	TRBJ1-1	TRBD1	CASSQVAGGQTTEAFF	TGCGCCAGCAGCCAAGTCGCAGGGGGGCAAACCACTGAAGCTTTCTTT
few	TRBV4-2	TRBJ2-7	TRBD2	CASSQGLSGSYEQYF	TGTGCCAGCAGCCAAGGACTTAGCGGGAGCTACGAGCAGTACTTC
NA	TRBV19	TRBJ2-1	NA	CASSSAASSYNEQFF	TGTGCCAGTAGTTCAGCGGCGAGCTCCTACAATGAGCAGTTCTTC
NA	TRBV29-1	TRBJ1-1	NA	CSVVNLAENTEAFF	TGCAGCGTTGTAAACTTGGCGGAAAACACTGAAGCTTTCTTT
NA	TRBV9	TRBJ2-2	NA	CATIVEDSSNTGELFF	TGTGCCACCATAGTTGAGGACTCCTCGAACACCGGGGAGCTGTTTTTT
NA	TRBV7-2	TRBJ2-7	NA	CASSPAGPVYEQYF	TGTGCCAGCAGCCCCGCTGGGCCAGTCTACGAGCAGTACTTC
NA	TRBV5-8	TRBJ1-4	NA	CASSSEGSGFGEKLFF	TGTGCCAGCAGCTCCGAGGGTTCGGGGTTCGGTGAAAAACTGTTTTTT
NA	TRBV2	TRBJ2-7	NA	CASSSTRGHEQYF	TGTGCCAGCAGTTCCACTAGAGGCCACGAGCAGTACTTC
many	TRBV5-8	TRBJ1-2	TRBD1	CASSLEDRIRYTF	TGTGCCAGCAGCTTGGAGGACAGGATCAGATACACCTTC
NA	TRBV7-8	TRBJ2-5	NA	CASSSLTGQETQYF	TGTGCCAGCAGCTCCTTGACAGGACAAGAGACCCAGTACTTC
NA	TRBV28	TRBJ2-7	TRBD1	CASSFDVGTANYEQYF	TGTGCCAGCAGTTTCGACGTCGGGACAGCGAACTACGAGCAGTACTTC
once	TRBV15	TRBJ2-2	TRBD1	CATSRFGTGVTGELFF	TGTGCCACCAGCAGATTCGGGACAGGGGTAACCGGGGAGCTGTTTTTT
few	TRBV28	TRBJ2-1	TRBD1	CASSQRPGQGAKGEQFF	TGTGCCAGCAGCCAACGACCGGGACAGGGGGCGAAGGGTGAGCAGTTCTTC
NA	TRBV4-1	TRBJ1-5	NA	CASSLRTGSNQPQHF	TGCGCCAGCAGCCTCAGGACGGGGAGCAATCAGCCCCAGCATTTT
NA	TRBV7-9	TRBJ2-5	TRBD2	CASSGWTSGLEETQYF	TGTGCCAGCAGCGGGTGGACTAGCGGGTTGGAGGAGACCCAGTACTTC
NA	TRBV2	TRBJ2-5	TRBD2	CASSYGTSPQESQETQYF	TGTGCCAGCAGTTATGGGACTAGTCCCCAGGAGAGTCAAGAGACCCAGTACTTC
NA	TRBV2	TRBJ1-1	NA	CASSGRSTRDTEAFF	TGTGCCAGCAGTGGAAGGTCAACTCGGGACACTGAAGCTTTCTTT
NA	TRBV5-4	TRBJ2-1	TRBD2	CASSFSPGTSSYNEQFF	TGTGCCAGCAGCTTTTCCCCCGGGACTAGCTCCTACAATGAGCAGTTCTTC
NA	TRBV2	TRBJ1-5	TRBD1	CASSGQGGNQPQHF	TGTGCCAGCAGCGGACAGGGGGGGAATCAGCCCCAGCATTTT
NA	TRBV2	TRBJ2-7	NA	CASNAGNNYEQYF	TGTGCCAGCAATGCCGGGAACAACTACGAGCAGTACTTC
NA	TRBV28	TRBJ2-1	TRBD2	CASIGQLGTSPSWEQFF	TGTGCCAGCATCGGCCAACTAGGGACTAGCCCATCATGGGAGCAGTTCTTC
NA	TRBV6-5	TRBJ2-2	NA	CASSRTDRGGELFF	TGTGCCAGCAGCCGGACGGATAGGGGCGGGGAGCTGTTTTTT
NA	TRBV29-1	TRBJ2-1	TRBD2	CSVLLAGRNEQFF	TGCAGCGTTCTGTTAGCGGGAAGGAATGAGCAGTTCTTC
once	TRBV11-2	TRBJ2-7	TRBD2	CASSLAAGGVGPSYEQYF	TGTGCCAGCAGCTTAGCAGCGGGAGGGGTTGGGCCGTCCTACGAGCAGTACTTC
NA	TRBV5-1	TRBJ2-1	NA	CASSRTPGLYYNEQFF	TGCGCCAGCAGTAGGACTCCGGGACTCTATTACAATGAGCAGTTCTTC
NA	TRBV28	TRBJ1-5	TRBD1	CASRTTGEYSNQPQHF	TGTGCCAGCAGGACCACAGGGGAGTATAGCAATCAGCCCCAGCATTTT
NA	TRBV7-9	TRBJ2-7	TRBD1	CASSTWDRPYEQYF	TGTGCCAGCAGCACTTGGGACAGACCCTACGAGCAGTACTTC
NA	TRBV5-1	TRBJ2-3	NA	CASSPLGPSTDTQYF	TGCGCCAGCAGCCCACTGGGCCCAAGCACAGATACGCAGTATTTT
NA	TRBV2	TRBJ2-7	NA	CASNRRQGGTPTYEQYF	TGTGCCAGCAACAGGAGACAGGGAGGAACTCCTACTTACGAGCAGTACTTC
NA	TRBV27	TRBJ2-3	NA	CASSSRADTQYF	TGTGCCAGCAGCTCCAGGGCAGATACGCAGTATTTT
NA	TRBV2	TRBJ2-7	TRBD2	CASRGAGENEQYF	TGTGCCAGCAGGGGAGCGGGAGAAAACGAGCAGTACTTC
NA	TRBV7-8	TRBJ2-7	TRBD1	CASSLGWDSTYEQYF	TGTGCCAGCAGCTTAGGTTGGGACAGCACCTACGAGCAGTACTTC
NA	TRBV28	TRBJ2-7	TRBD2	CASSLAGGTKQYEQYF	TGTGCCAGCAGCTTGGCGGGGGGGACAAAACAGTACGAGCAGTACTTC
NA	TRBV6-1	TRBJ2-7	NA	CASSERGGRSYEQYF	TGTGCCAGCAGTGAAAGGGGGGGCAGGTCCTACGAGCAGTACTTC
NA	TRBV30	TRBJ2-3	TRBD1	CAWSGGDRGLGPDTQYF	TGTGCCTGGAGCGGGGGGGACAGGGGATTGGGCCCAGATACGCAGTATTTT
NA	TRBV4-1	TRBJ1-3	NA	CASSQDPGGSGNTIYF	TGCGCCAGCAGCCAAGATCCGGGGGGCTCTGGAAACACCATATATTTT
NA	TRBV15	TRBJ2-5	NA	CATSSPRGAGETQYF	TGTGCCACCAGCTCCCCCCGGGGAGCGGGTGAGACCCAGTACTTC
NA	TRBV6-1	TRBJ1-1	TRBD1	CAISGTVNTEAFF	TGTGCCATTTCCGGGACAGTGAACACTGAAGCTTTCTTT
NA	TRBV29-1	TRBJ2-5	NA	CSVQRRDIQETQYF	TGCAGCGTACAGCGGAGGGATATCCAAGAGACCCAGTACTTC